The present TCR beta chain was sequenced within a study of shared clonotypes between healthy human individuals (TCRdb year 2020). Background on the whole study: Three men and two women, aged 18 to 49 years, made up the cohort. Blood TCR repertoires of five healthy adults were deeply sequenced to estimate repertoire size and the extent of clonotype sharing between individuals. To increase sequencing depth and limit assay-specific biases, different laboratories used diverse techniques to prepare libraries and sequence TCR repertoires. Between about 0.8 and 8.9 billion PBMCs per donor were obtained by leukapheresis.

Trimming takes 4 bases from V and 6 bases from J, and the germline ends sit 13 bases apart. The CDR3 goes from the cysteine to the phenylalanine over 14 residues. Only the CDR3 DNA stays, 42 bases, in frame from base 1. As encoded in the germline V gene, CDR1 is SGDLS while CDR2 is YYNGEE. What the research found in general, with its limitations: Sampling was restricted to blood, and TCR repertoires in tissue are likely to differ from TCR repertoires in blood. Pairwise subsampling indicated that sequencing depth was expected to affect the degree of clonotype sharing among donors. The genetic and exposure-history diversity represented was limited by the small number of donors.

Using the deep immunoSEQ assay, multiplex PCR amplified TCR CDR3 regions from genomic DNA. Extracted genomic DNA from each cell subset was distributed evenly across all wells of several immunoSEQ 96-well plates, and each plate was treated as a replicate. For unsorted PBMC, around 300 ng genomic DNA, equal to about 30,000 T cell genomes, was loaded into each replicate PCR. Genomic DNA from unsorted PBMC was sequenced over ten immunoSEQ deep assay plates. Purified libraries were measured with a Qubit 3.0 fluorometer, size-checked on a Bioanalyzer 2100, and measured again with the KAPA Library Quantification kit. Each immunoSEQ 96-well plate was sequenced on its own single-read 150-cycle Illumina NextSeq 550 flow cell. The original methods were these. The immunoSEQ output contained only junctional sequences without quality scores, so filtering could not match that applied to full-length reads. Sequences were annotated with PyIR, a Python wrapper for IgBLAST v1.9, using IMGT germline references to assign V/J genes and CDR3. Reads were filtered out if the reads had weak V/J assignments (E-value above 1e-6), no CDR3, stop codons, out-of-frame junctions, or ambiguous translated residues. A V3J clonotype was defined by an identical inferred V gene, J gene, and CDR3 amino acid sequence. To compute the percentage overlap between repertoires, the number of shared unique clonotypes was divided by the size of the smaller repertoire. Repertoire richness was assessed with RTK rarefaction, the Chao1 estimator, and Recon v2.1 estimates of unobserved clonotypes. This is the immuneACCESS table as TCRdb keeps it, with only in-frame sequences that have V and J called. A part of the clones is gone; compared with another copy, unresolved V genes explain less than half, and the rest is unexplained. The DNA gave D and trimming, while V, J and clone size come from that table. Present in this sample are around 440,000 clones, approximately 71% of which were seen just once. The ten biggest clones cover around 12% of the sample.

Healthy HIV-negative adults with no recently reported acute infections or vaccinations were included as donors. All donors were Caucasian adults living in Nashville, Tennessee, USA. For unsorted samples, tens of millions of PBMCs were counted, and genomic DNA was extracted using the QIAamp DNA Blood Mini kit. Blood was collected by leukapheresis, and PBMCs were isolated by Ficoll-Histopaque density gradient centrifugation and then cryopreserved in liquid nitrogen vapor phase. For this clone: Its antigen has not been determined. The input lacks base qualities; no much larger clone sits a single base away.

The specimen sequenced was PBMCs. The chain links TRBV9 with TRBJ2-2; no D gene can be assigned with confidence. The sequence was obtained from a woman aged 40 to 55 in good health. Some clones in this sample may be carry-over from other donors' samples. The DNA reads as follows: TGTGCCAGCAGCCCCGTCGATAGCTCCGGGGAGCTGTTTTTT. It translates as CASSPVDSSGELFF. With the portions outside the CDR3 filled from the reference TRBV9 and TRBJ2-2 genes, the complete variable region becomes DSGVTQTPKHLITATGQRVTLRCSPRSGDLSVYWYQQSLDQGLQFLIQYYNGEERAKGNILERFSAQQFPDLHSELNLSSLELGDSALYFCASSPVDSSGELFFGEGSRLTVL.